The 17 T cell receptor beta chains reported below all come from one sample, sequenced in a study of blood T cell repertoires in COVID-19. Clones were read by immunoSEQ multiplex PCR, and TCRdb kept only the in-frame ones, dropping some. Found here are 350,000 to 500,000 clones, 70% to 90% of them singletons; the top ten hold roughly 1.4%. Material for sequencing was PBMCs or T cells enriched from blood (not recorded which). The receptors originated from a woman aged 18-30 years who had been exposed to COVID-19.

The rearrangement links TRBV9 to TRBJ2-3, with 9 bases aligning to TRBD1. There are 17 residues in the CDR3. Germline CDR1 SGDLS, CDR2 YYNGEE. The J segment lost 4 bases and the V segment lost 5 bases, leaving 14 bases of the junction unmatched. The CDR3 DNA reads TGTGCCAGCAGAAGAGGGGGACAGGGTGAGGCCTCAGATACGCAGTATTTT. Protein sequence: CASRRGGQGEASDTQYF. The whole variable domain, remainder taken from reference TRBV9 and TRBJ2-3, is DSGVTQTPKHLITATGQRVTLRCSPRSGDLSVYWYQQSLDQGLQFLIQYYNGEERAKGNILERFSAQQFPDLHSELNLSSLELGDSALYFCASRRGGQGEASDTQYFGPGTRLTVL.

J is TRBJ2-2 and V is TRBV25-1; 7 bases agree with TRBD1. Germline CDR1 MGHDK, CDR2 SYGVNS. After removal of 4 bases from V and 7 bases from J, the junction contained 12 bases not matched to a gene. CDR3 size: 16 residues. The CDR3 nucleotides read TGTGCCAGCAGTGCAGCTAACACAGGGGTTCGCGGGGAGCTGTTTTTT. Protein: CASSAANTGVRGELFF.

The chain employs TRBV6-5 and TRBJ2-7; 8 bases map to TRBD2. Germline lookup yields CDR1 MNHEY and CDR2 SVGAGI. Trimming cost V 2 bases and J 3 bases; bases outside gene matches: 0. There are 13 residues in the CDR3. The CDR3 DNA reads as TGTGCCAGCAGTTACACTAGCGGCTACGAGCAGTACTTC. This codes for CASSYTSGYEQYF.

The chain joins TRBV29-1 to TRBJ2-7; 9 positions match TRBD1. The CDR3 consists of 13 residues. V trimming: 3 bases; J trimming: 5 bases; junction bases outside the gene matches: 5. The germline V gene encodes CDR1 SQVTM and CDR2 ANQGSEA. The CDR3 spells CSVEGQGSDEQYF. CDR3 sequence (DNA): TGCAGCGTTGAGGGACAGGGTTCAGACGAGCAGTACTTC.

The chain couples TRBV18 to TRBJ2-1; 10 bases fit TRBD2. The CDR3 runs to 17 residues. Germline V gene sequence: CDR1 KGHSH, CDR2 LQKENI. V gave up 3 bases and J gave up 10 bases; unmatched junction bases: 15. The CDR3 protein is CASSPQGRLAGEREQFF. CDR3 in DNA: TGTGCCAGCTCACCGCAGGGGAGACTAGCGGGTGAGAGGGAGCAGTTCTTC.

This sequence joins TRBV18 and TRBJ1-6; no firm D call. This CDR3 spans 16 amino acids. V was cut by 2 bases and J by 7 bases, with 15 bases left in between. Germline assignment: CDR1 KGHSH and CDR2 LQKENI. CDR3 coding DNA: TGTGCCAGCTCACCAATACAAAATATTTACAATTCACCCCTCCACTTT. It translates to CASSPIQNIYNSPLHF.

V usage is TRBV6-5 and J usage is TRBJ1-1; D is unclear. Deletions cut 0 bases from V and 3 bases from J, with 8 bases between. The CDR3 covers 14 residues. Germline V gene lookup returns CDR1 MNHEY and CDR2 SVGAGI. CDR3 protein: CASSYSRAYTEAFF. In nucleotides, the CDR3 is TGTGCCAGCAGTTACTCGCGGGCGTACACTGAAGCTTTCTTT.

The chain links TRBV5-1 to TRBJ2-1, with a weak D call TRBD1 (6 bases). This CDR3 comprises 13 residues. V dropped 7 bases and J dropped 8 bases, with 16 bases sitting between them. CDR1 is SGHRS, CDR2 YFSETQ, per germline. CDR3 in amino acids: CASGTRGWDEQFF. CDR3 nucleotides: TGCGCCAGCGGGACCAGGGGATGGGATGAGCAGTTCTTC.

The chain recombines TRBV7-2 with TRBJ1-1; D call uncertain. Trimming took 3 bases from V and 1 from J, leaving 9 bases between them. The CDR3 runs 14 residues. Germline lookup yields CDR1 SGHTA and CDR2 FQGNSA. CDR3 DNA: TGTGCCAGCAGCTTCGACATAGGGAACACTGAAGCTTTCTTT. This gives the protein CASSFDIGNTEAFF.

The chain is built from TRBV21-1 and TRBJ2-2; TRBD1 reflects the table's D call only, with no check against the DNA. TRBV21-1 represents a pseudogene. The CDR3 is 15 amino acids. CDR3: CASWPPGTGAGELFF. CDR3 nucleotides: TGTGCCAGCTGGCCCCCAGGGACAGGGGCCGGGGAGCTGTTTTTT.

This clone was observed once. The rearrangement uses TRBV10-3 and TRBJ2-3, with TRBD2 identical over 11 bases. The CDR3 runs to 15 residues. Germline V lookup: CDR1 ENHRY, CDR2 SYGVKD. The junction had 4 bases not matched to a gene; V was cut back by 6 bases and J by 2 bases. This CDR3 is CAIRRLAGNTDTQYF. The CDR3 region has the DNA TGTGCCATCAGGCGACTAGCGGGGAACACAGATACGCAGTATTTT.

The chain links TRBV11-2 to TRBJ2-1; 7 bases agree with TRBD1. Germline V gene lookup returns CDR1 SGHAT and CDR2 FQNNGV. This CDR3 has 13 amino acids. V was clipped by 2 bases and J by 5 bases; unmatched bases: 0. The CDR3 DNA is TGTGCCAGCAGCTTAAGGGGGCACAATGAGCAGTTCTTC. Its protein product is CASSLRGHNEQFF.

This clone was seen once. The CDR3 DNA follows: TGTGCCAGCAGTTTTAGGGACAGAACTTTCTTT. Its translation is CASSFRDRTFF. The chain uses TRBV27 and TRBJ1-1; 7 bases align to TRBD1. This CDR3 contains 11 residues. J lost 12 bases, V lost 3 bases, and 4 bases had no gene match. CDR1 is MNHEY, CDR2 SMNVEV, per germline (reference sequence).

CDR3 amino acids: CASSLDEGETQYF. The CDR3 DNA sequence: TGTGCCAGCAGCTTAGATGAGGGAGAGACCCAGTACTTC. The genes are TRBV11-2 and TRBJ2-5; tentative D call: TRBD2 (5 bases). The CDR3 contains 13 residues. Germline V gene data show CDR1 as SGHAT and CDR2 as FQNNGV. Between the trimmed V and J ends, which lost 0 bases and 4 bases, there was a span of 6 bases.

The chain uses TRBV28 and TRBJ2-7; 9 positions match TRBD1. The trim removed 6 bases at V and 9 bases at J, leaving 15 bases unmatched. Germline lookup yields CDR1 MDHEN and CDR2 SYDVKM. The CDR3 runs 15 residues. Written as DNA, the CDR3 is TGTGCCAGCAGCCTTACGGGACAGGGAAACTTCGGGCAGTACTTC. It is translated as CASSLTGQGNFGQYF.

Concerning this clone itself: One end of the junction does not line up with germline, which may come from a read error. The rearrangement uses TRBV2 and TRBJ2-3, with D possibly being TRBD2 (6 bases). This CDR3 is built from 14 residues. The germline CDR1 and CDR2 sequences are SNHLY and FYNNEI. CDR3 DNA sequence: TGTGCCCGCCCTTTGGGGGAGGTCACAGGTACGCAGTATTTT. Translated: CARPLGEVTGTQYF.

V and J are TRBV5-1 and TRBJ1-6; D uncertain. Germline assignment: CDR1 SGHRS and CDR2 YFSETQ. CDR3 size: 14 residues. The V end was cut by 2 bases, the J end by 7 bases, with 10 bases between. The CDR3 DNA sequence: TGCGCCAGCAGCTTAGTGTCGAGCAATTCACCCCTCCACTTT. Translating gives CASSLVSSNSPLHF.